This T cell receptor beta chain was obtained from a study of response to subunit inactivated influenza vaccine. Overall study results and limits: Few new T cells, the authors suggested, are recruited by each seasonal influenza vaccination.

This clonotype has only a few counts. Its antigen remains unknown. TCRdb called the RT-PCR reads again in MiXCR, with one record for every CDR3 protein. In the table there are 530,000 or so distinct CDR3 sequences, about 10% of which are singletons. Sequenced material: PBMCs from blood, taken on the day of vaccination. This sequence was found in a man between 50 and 59 years old who received an inactivated influenza vaccine.

CDR3 residues: CAISEGTSSRGSTDTQYF. The CDR3 bases are TGTGCCATCAGTGAGGGGACTAGTTCACGGGGGAGCACAGATACGCAGTATTTT. The chain couples TRBV10-3 to TRBJ2-3; 8 bases are shared with TRBD2. V trimming: 2 bases; J trimming: 0 bases; junction bases outside the gene matches: 10. Germline loops: CDR1 ENHRY, CDR2 SYGVKD. The CDR3 covers 18 residues.